The entry that follows covers one T cell receptor beta chain sequence. This CDR3 has 15 residues. Under the authors' procedure: Estimation of nucleated cell counts was performed using reference gene primer amplification. Libraries were prepared by immunoSEQ multiplex PCR; TCRdb keeps only in-frame clonotypes and omits some of them. That table supplies the V and J calls and clone size; D and trimming were determined from the DNA. The sample consists of roughly 260,000 clones, around 89% of them appearing once. This entry belongs to a study of blood T cell repertoires in COVID-19. Study summary: Some COVID-19 samples were acute and others convalescent; all came from the United States, Italy and Spain. T cells, B-cell-depleted T cells, or PBMCs provided the cDNA or gDNA that served as material.

This clonotype was sampled from a man in his sixties who had recovered from COVID-19. The chain employs TRBV21-1 and TRBJ1-1; the table calls TRBD1, which could not be checked here. TRBV21-1 is a recognized pseudogene. Source material: peripheral blood. CDR3 region: CARIRTGQMNTEAFF. The CDR3 bases are TGTGCCAGAATCAGGACAGGGCAAATGAACACTGAAGCTTTCTTT.